Listed below are T cell receptor beta chains from one sample, sequenced in a study of blood T cell repertoires in COVID-19. Profiling relied on immunoSEQ multiplex PCR, and the TCRdb table lists in-frame clones only, not all of them. This table has about 140,000 clones, 80% to 85% appearing once. Sequenced material: PBMCs or T cells enriched from blood (not recorded which). These receptor sequences come from a man in his 70s who had been exposed to COVID-19. CDR3s include the opening cysteine and the closing phenylalanine or tryptophan. The D gene is left open where the match is weak. Only part of the rows carry a size: once, few, many, or a class if the clone is expanded.

>-|TRBD2|TRBJ2-2|TRBV5-4
TGTGCCAGCAGCTGGATAGCGGGAACAGGCGGGGAGCTGTTTTTT
CASSWIAGTGGELFF
>medium-sized|TRBD1|TRBJ1-1|TRBV9
TGTGCCAGCAGCCTGACAGGGGGAAACACTGAAGCTTTCTTT
CASSLTGGNTEAFF
>-|-|TRBJ1-5|TRBV19
TGTGCCAGTAGTCAGGGGCCCAATCAGCCCCAGCATTTT
CASSQGPNQPQHF
>-|TRBD1|TRBJ1-5|TRBV4-1
TGCGCCAGCAGCCAAGATGGCCCGGGACAGGGGCCGGGCAATCAGCCCCAGCATTTT
CASSQDGPGQGPGNQPQHF
>-|-|TRBJ1-2|TRBV12-3/TRBV12-4
TGTGCCAGCAGTCCTGGGTTGAGGGATGGCTACACCTTC
CASSPGLRDGYTF
>-|-|TRBJ1-4|TRBV7-9
TGTGCCAGCAGCTCCCAGACTAAACTGTTTTTT
CASSSQTKLFF
>-|-|TRBJ1-2|TRBV19
TGTGCCAGTAGTACGAAAACAGGGTTCCATGGCTACACCTTC
CASSTKTGFHGYTF
>-|-|TRBJ2-5|TRBV10-3
TGTGCCATCAGTTGGACAACCCAGGGGGAGACCCAGTACTTC
CAISWTTQGETQYF
>-|-|TRBJ2-7|TRBV9
TGTGCCAGCAGCACATCAGAAATTTCCTACGAGCAGTACTTC
CASSTSEISYEQYF
>-|TRBD1|TRBJ1-6|TRBV6-5
TGTGCCAGCAGGGCAGGGGGCCCCAATTCACCCCTCCACTTT
CASRAGGPNSPLHF
>-|TRBD1|TRBJ2-7|TRBV11-2
TGTGCCAGCAGCCCAGGACAGGGACAGTACTTC
CASSPGQGQYF
>-|TRBD2|TRBJ2-2|TRBV6-5
TGTGCCAGCAGTTTTTCTAGCGGGAGCCTATCCGGGGAGCTGTTTTTT
CASSFSSGSLSGELFF
>-|-|TRBJ2-7|TRBV29-1
TGCAGCGTTGCAGGATCCCCCTACGAGCAGTACTTC
CSVAGSPYEQYF
>-|TRBD2|TRBJ2-7|TRBV5-1
TGCGCCAGCAGCGAGACTAGCGGTTCCTACGAGCAGTACTTC
CASSETSGSYEQYF
>-|-|TRBJ2-1|TRBV2
TGTGCCAGCAGTGGGGGGCGGAGTTCTTACAATGAGCAGTTCTTC
CASSGGRSSYNEQFF
>-|-|TRBJ2-1|TRBV21-1
TGTGCCAGCAGCAAAGAGGTCGGACTAGCGGGGTCTGGTAGCTCCTACAATGAGCAGTTCTTC
CASSKEVGLAGSGSSYNEQFF
>-|TRBD2|TRBJ2-7|TRBV5-1
TGCGCCAGCAGCACCTCGGGGGGCGAGCAGTACTTC
CASSTSGGEQYF
>few|-|TRBJ1-6|TRBV5-1
TGCGCCAGCAGCTCTGGACCTCGGGAGGATAATTCACCCCTCCACTTT
CASSSGPREDNSPLHF
>-|-|TRBJ1-1|TRBV5-4
TGTGCCAGCAGCTTGGAAGCTGCGGACACTGAAGCTTTCTTT
CASSLEAADTEAFF
>-|-|TRBJ1-5|TRBV7-2
TGTGCCAGCAGCTTAGGAGGCGGGTCTTTCAGGAGCAATCAGCCCCAGCATTTT
CASSLGGGSFRSNQPQHF
>-|-|TRBJ2-1|TRBV9
TGTGCCAGCAGCGTAGAGCCAGGGTTGTACAATGAGCAGTTCTTC
CASSVEPGLYNEQFF
>-|TRBD2|TRBJ2-7|TRBV19
TGTGCCAGTAGTATCGGACTAGCGGCCTACTACGAGCAGTACTTC
CASSIGLAAYYEQYF
>few|TRBD1|TRBJ1-2|TRBV29-1
TGCAGCGTCGGTACCGGGACAGGGGTTAACTATGGCTACACCTTC
CSVGTGTGVNYGYTF
>-|TRBD2|TRBJ2-2|TRBV7-9
TGTGCCAGCAGCTTACTAGCGGGAGCGGTCGGGGAGCTGTTTTTT
CASSLLAGAVGELFF
>few|-|TRBJ1-5|TRBV6-1
TGTGCCAGCAGTGAATACCAGGGGTCGCAGCATTTT
CASSEYQGSQHF
>-|TRBD2|TRBJ2-2|TRBV5-1
TGCGCCAGCAGCCGCCGACTAGCCGAGAACACCGGGGAGCTGTTTTTT
CASSRRLAENTGELFF
>-|TRBD2|TRBJ2-7|TRBV5-4
TGTGCCAGCAGCCCTGGACTAGCGGGGGGTATCTCCTACGAGCAGTACTTC
CASSPGLAGGISYEQYF
>-|-|TRBJ1-5|TRBV7-9
TGTGCCAGCAGCTTAGTGGAACGGGGTCAGCCCCAGCATTTT
CASSLVERGQPQHF
>-|-|TRBJ1-1|TRBV7-9
TGTGCCAGCAGCCCTGGTCCTAACGCTGAAGCTTTCTTT
CASSPGPNAEAFF
>-|TRBD1|TRBJ2-5|TRBV12-3/TRBV12-4
TGTGCCAGCAGTTCCGACAGGGAAGAGACCCAGTACTTC
CASSSDREETQYF
>-|TRBD1|TRBJ2-7|TRBV10-3
TGTGCCACAAACCGACAGGGTGGATCCGACGAGCAGTACTTC
CATNRQGGSDEQYF
>few|TRBD1|TRBJ1-1|TRBV2
TGTGCCAGCAGAGGGGGGGGACAGGGGAGGAACACTGAAGCTTTCTTT
CASRGGGQGRNTEAFF
>-|TRBD1|TRBJ2-3|TRBV10-3
TGTGCCATCAGCCGACAGGGCCTGGGCACAGATACGCAGTATTTT
CAISRQGLGTDTQYF
>-|-|TRBJ2-2|TRBV9
TGTGCCAGCAGCCCCGGTCTAGGCATGGACCACGGGGGATATCGGCCCGGGGAGCTGTTTTTT
CASSPGLGMDHGGYRPGELFF
>once|-|TRBJ2-2|TRBV7-2
TGTGCCAGCTCGTCCCCCGAACTTGGGGGAGGCACCGGGGAGCTGTTTTTT
CASSSPELGGGTGELFF
>-|-|TRBJ1-2|TRBV12-3/TRBV12-4
TGTGCCAGCCATATGGGTTTGAGGGGCTACACCTTC
CASHMGLRGYTF
>-|TRBD1|TRBJ1-2|TRBV29-1
TGCAGCGTTGGAAACCTCGGGACAGGGGACAGTTTAGAAGGCTACACCTTC
CSVGNLGTGDSLEGYTF
>-|-|TRBJ1-6|TRBV28
TGTGCCAGCAGTTTAGGCGGGTCAGATAATTCACCCCTCCACTTT
CASSLGGSDNSPLHF